These T cell receptor beta chains were read from a single sample in a study of cytomegalovirus exposure and HLA in healthy donors. Clones were sequenced by immunoSEQ multiplex PCR, and TCRdb holds only the in-frame ones, with some missing. The table has about 62,000 clones, about 90% seen once; the top ten hold approximately 1.4%. The sequencing sample was made of PBMCs. The receptors derive from a man between 18 and 29 years old in good health and CMV-seronegative. CDR3s include the opening cysteine and the closing phenylalanine or tryptophan. The order of the fields is D gene, clone size, J gene, V gene, CDR3 protein, CDR3 DNA. The D gene is left open where the match is weak. Clone size is given for some rows only: seen once, a few or many times, or a class if the clone is expanded.

NA NA TRBJ1-1 TRBV9 CASSETGTMNTEAFF TGTGCCAGCTCCGAGACCGGGACAATGAACACTGAAGCTTTCTTT
NA NA TRBJ1-2 TRBV27 CASSLGQNYGYTF TGTGCCAGCAGTTTAGGCCAAAACTATGGCTACACCTTC
TRBD2 NA TRBJ2-7 TRBV7-2 CASSPVASGLPYEQYF TGTGCCAGCAGCCCCGTGGCTAGCGGCCTTCCCTACGAGCAGTACTTC
TRBD1 NA TRBJ1-3 TRBV28 CASSNRGHGNTIYF TGTGCCAGCAGTAACAGGGGGCACGGAAACACCATATATTTT
NA once TRBJ2-2 TRBV6-5 CASRQETNTGELFF TGTGCCAGCAGACAGGAAACGAACACCGGGGAGCTGTTTTTT
TRBD1 NA TRBJ2-2 TRBV2 CASSRRTGRTGELFF TGTGCCAGCAGTCGGAGGACAGGGCGCACCGGGGAGCTGTTTTTT
TRBD1 NA TRBJ1-2 TRBV4-1 CASSQDRTGGIYGYTF TGCGCCAGCAGCCAAGATAGAACAGGGGGTATCTATGGCTACACCTTC
NA NA TRBJ1-4 TRBV10-2 CASSDGGELFF TGCGCCAGCAGTGACGGAGGGGAACTGTTTTTT
NA NA TRBJ2-5 TRBV19 CASSITSREETQYF TGTGCCAGTAGTATTACAAGTAGGGAGGAGACCCAGTACTTC
NA few TRBJ1-2 TRBV28 CASSFLDRRDYGYTF TGTGCCAGCAGTTTTCTAGACAGGCGGGACTATGGCTACACCTTC
NA NA TRBJ2-1 TRBV30 CAWGGEQFF TGTGCCTGGGGAGGGGAGCAGTTCTTC
TRBD1 NA TRBJ1-1 TRBV7-8 CASSLDRGWAFF TGTGCCAGCAGCTTGGACAGGGGCTGGGCTTTCTTT
NA NA TRBJ2-7 TRBV4-1 CASSQAHTGLTAYEQYF TGCGCCAGCAGCCAAGCCCATACAGGTCTAACTGCCTACGAGCAGTACTTC
NA NA TRBJ2-3 TRBV6-5 CASSYDRNQGTQYF TGTGCCAGCAGCTATGACAGGAATCAGGGTACGCAGTATTTT
NA NA TRBJ1-3 TRBV7-6 CASSSYAVSGNTIYF TGTGCCAGCAGCTCCTATGCTGTTTCGGGGAACACCATATATTTT
TRBD1 NA TRBJ2-1 TRBV4-1 CASSLGQGLYNEQFF TGCGCCAGCAGCCTTGGACAGGGGCTCTACAATGAGCAGTTCTTC
NA NA TRBJ1-6 TRBV28 CASSTGPSSYNSPLHF TGTGCCAGCAGTACAGGACCGAGCTCCTATAATTCACCCCTCCACTTT
NA NA TRBJ2-5 TRBV4-2 CASSHFPGEETQYF TGTGCCAGCAGCCACTTTCCCGGGGAAGAGACCCAGTACTTC
NA NA TRBJ1-5 TRBV15 CATSREEGNYQPQHF TGTGCCACCAGCAGAGAGGAGGGGAATTATCAGCCCCAGCATTTT
TRBD2 NA TRBJ2-1 TRBV9 CASSATSGVRNEQFF TGTGCCAGCAGCGCTACTAGCGGGGTCCGGAATGAGCAGTTCTTC
NA NA TRBJ1-2 TRBV9 CASSDPGGYTF TGTGCCAGCAGCGACCCGGGAGGCTACACCTTC
TRBD1 NA TRBJ1-5 TRBV28 CASNVRGLYQPQHF TGTGCCAGTAACGTAAGGGGGCTTTATCAGCCCCAGCATTTT
NA NA TRBJ2-7 TRBV5-6 CASSLDGRQYF TGTGCCAGCAGCTTGGATGGGAGGCAGTACTTC
NA few TRBJ2-6 TRBV6-4 CASSDRGGANVLTF TGTGCCAGCAGTGACAGGGGTGGGGCCAACGTCCTGACTTTC
TRBD1 NA TRBJ1-4 TRBV2 CASSPGGGDEKLFF TGTGCCAGCAGCCCAGGAGGGGGCGATGAAAAACTGTTTTTT
TRBD1 NA TRBJ2-7 TRBV10-1 CASSVQQGGYEQYF TGCGCCAGCAGTGTTCAACAGGGGGGATACGAGCAGTACTTC
TRBD2 NA TRBJ2-3 TRBV11-3 CASSLNPGLAGPTDTQYF TGTGCCAGCAGCTTAAACCCCGGACTAGCGGGGCCCACAGATACGCAGTATTTT
TRBD2 NA TRBJ2-7 TRBV5-4 CASSFGTSTYEQYF TGTGCCAGCAGCTTTGGGACTAGTACCTACGAGCAGTACTTC
NA NA TRBJ1-4 TRBV7-9 CASSLGIRNEKLFF TGTGCCAGCAGCCTCGGGATAAGAAATGAAAAACTGTTTTTT
TRBD1 NA TRBJ1-2 TRBV30 CATGEGYTF TGTGCCACAGGGGAAGGCTACACCTTC
NA once TRBJ2-6 TRBV29-1 CSVSETGANVLTF TGCAGCGTTAGCGAGACTGGGGCCAACGTCCTGACTTTC
NA NA TRBJ2-5 TRBV2 CASIRDSPLMSQYF TGTGCCAGCATTCGAGACAGCCCCCTAATGTCCCAGTACTTC
TRBD1 NA TRBJ1-2 TRBV15 CATSREGQGGYGYTF TGTGCCACCAGCAGAGAGGGACAGGGAGGCTATGGCTACACCTTC
TRBD2 NA TRBJ2-7 TRBV28 CASSRRGGFSYEQYF TGTGCCAGCAGTCGCCGGGGGGGCTTTTCCTACGAGCAGTACTTC
NA NA TRBJ1-5 TRBV7-2 CASSIRGNQPQHF TGTGCCAGCAGCATACGGGGAAATCAGCCCCAGCATTTT